These 16 T cell receptor beta chains share one sample of origin, sequenced in a study of blood T cell repertoires in COVID-19. Sequencing was performed with immunoSEQ multiplex PCR; in TCRdb, only in-frame clones are kept and a portion is missing. The repertoire holds about 250,000 clones, with roughly 80% as singletons. The sequencing input was PBMCs or T cells enriched from blood (not recorded which). These receptors were taken from a man in his forties who had been exposed to COVID-19.

This rearrangement joins TRBV7-9 to TRBJ1-1; the D gene is possibly TRBD1 (6 bases). Trimming removed 2 bases at V and 10 bases at J, with 29 bases between. The germline gives CDR1 SEHNR, CDR2 FQNEAQ (reference sequence). There are 18 residues in the CDR3. The CDR3 protein is CASSLFRGTLSGWGVAFF. For the CDR3, the DNA is TGTGCCAGCAGCTTATTTAGAGGGACACTTTCGGGCTGGGGTGTAGCTTTCTTT.

This rearrangement joins TRBV5-8 to TRBJ1-5; no reliable D call. Germline CDR1 and CDR2: SGHTS and YDEGEE. V was trimmed by 0 bases and J by 5 bases, leaving 12 bases between them. This CDR3 region has 15 residues. The CDR3 spells CASSLGGRMDQPQHF. CDR3 bases: TGTGCCAGCAGCTTGGGAGGGAGGATGGATCAGCCCCAGCATTTT.

This clone was picked up one time. As DNA, the CDR3 is TGCGCCAGCAGCTCAGCGGGAGTGGATTCCAATGAGCAGTTCTTC. It codes for CASSSAGVDSNEQFF. The chain is built from TRBV5-1 and TRBJ2-1; TRBD2 matches 8 bases. The length of the CDR3 is 15 residues. Trimming at V came to 3 bases and at J to 6 bases, leaving 8 bases not matched to a gene. Germline lookup yields CDR1 SGHRS and CDR2 YFSETQ.

The CDR3 DNA reads TGTGCCAGTAGTATACCAGGGTCTAACTCTGGGGCCAACGTCCTGACTTTC. As protein: CASSIPGSNSGANVLTF. This chain uses TRBV19 with TRBJ2-6; D might be TRBD1 (5 bases). V was trimmed by 2 bases and J by 0 bases, leaving 11 bases between them. The CDR3 has 17 residues. CDR1 and CDR2 from the germline V gene are LNHDA and SQIVND (reference sequence).

V usage is TRBV6-5 and J usage is TRBJ2-1, with 8 bases matching TRBD2. CDR1 and CDR2 from the germline V gene are MNHEY and SVGAGI. J lost 6 bases, V lost 2 bases, and 6 bases had no gene match. This CDR3 contains 15 residues. The CDR3 region is CASSYGTSGSNEQFF. CDR3 sequence (DNA): TGTGCCAGCAGTTACGGAACTAGCGGTAGCAATGAGCAGTTCTTC.

The gene calls are TRBV13 and TRBJ1-2, with 9 bases aligning to TRBD1. Germline assignment: CDR1 PRHDT and CDR2 FYEKMQ (reference sequence). Trimming removed 5 bases from V and 4 bases from J; junction bases left unmatched: 11. The CDR3 covers 16 residues. CDR3 sequence reads: CASSRENRGLAYGYTF. DNA for the CDR3: TGTGCCAGCAGCCGCGAAAACAGGGGGCTAGCCTATGGCTACACCTTC.

V and J are TRBV7-9 and TRBJ2-7, with D possibly TRBD2 on 6 matching bases. The germline V and J ends were trimmed by 6 bases and 2 bases, with 17 bases remaining between them. This CDR3 spans 15 amino acids. The germline CDR1 and CDR2 sequences are SEHNR and FQNEAQ (reference sequence). The CDR3, as DNA: TGTGCCAGCAGGACCGCCGGGACTGACCCCTACGAGCAGTACTTC. It yields the protein CASRTAGTDPYEQYF. Using reference TRBV7-9 and TRBJ2-7 for the parts outside the CDR3, the full variable domain is DTGVSQNPRHKITKRGQNVTFRCDPISEHNRLYWYRQTLGQGPEFLTYFQNEAQLEKSRLLSDRFSAERPKGSFSTLEIQRTEQGDSAMYLCASRTAGTDPYEQYFGPGTRLTVT.

DNA for the CDR3: TGTGCCAGTAGTATCGAAGGGGACTACGAGCAGTACTTC. This encodes CASSIEGDYEQYF. The chain couples TRBV19 to TRBJ2-7, with D perhaps TRBD1 (5 bases). Germline V gene sequence: CDR1 LNHDA, CDR2 SQIVND (reference sequence). The CDR3 is 13 residues long. The V end lost 3 bases, the J end lost 3 bases, and 9 bases lay between the germline ends.

The chain recombines TRBV24-1 with TRBJ2-3; TRBD2 aligns across 7 bases. The CDR3 consists of 12 residues. The V and J ends lost 6 bases and 6 bases, in that order; junction bases with no gene match: 2. Germline V gives CDR1 KGHDR, CDR2 SFDVKD. CDR3 region: CATSPRGDTQYF. CDR3 sequence (DNA): TGTGCCACCAGTCCGCGGGGGGATACGCAGTATTTT.

The chain couples TRBV3-1 (or the pseudogene TRBV3-2) to TRBJ1-6; possible D gene TRBD1, 5 bases. Germline CDR1 LGHDT, CDR2 YNNKEL (reference sequence). V lost 2 bases to trimming and J lost 12 bases, with 17 bases between them. The CDR3 is made up of 15 amino acids. CDR3 DNA: TGTGCCAGCAGCCAATTCACAGGTCTCGGTGGACCCCTCCACTTT. Its translation: CASSQFTGLGGPLHF.

The chain is built from TRBV6-4 and TRBJ2-1, with 7 bases that match TRBD2. The germline CDR1 and CDR2 sequences are MRHNA and SNTAGT. Trimming cost V 6 bases and J 4 bases; bases outside gene matches: 9. The CDR3 runs to 15 residues. The CDR3 spells CASSLTSSPYNEQFF. CDR3 coding DNA: TGTGCCAGCAGCCTGACTAGCTCCCCGTACAATGAGCAGTTCTTC.

The chain uses TRBV5-6 and TRBJ1-2, with D hard to call. The V gene's germline CDR1 is SGHDT and CDR2 YYEEEE. Trimming removed 4 bases at V and 7 bases at J, with 11 bases between. The CDR3 has 12 residues. DNA for the CDR3: TGTGCCAGCAGCCTGGACCTCGGTGGCTACACCTTC. Protein product: CASSLDLGGYTF.

J is TRBJ2-7 and V is TRBV19, with D perhaps TRBD2 (5 bases). V shed 3 bases and J shed 3 bases, with 12 bases lying between them. Germline CDR1 reads LNHDA; CDR2 reads SQIVND (reference sequence). The CDR3 extends over 14 amino acids. Here the CDR3 DNA reads TGTGCCAGTAGTATGCCAGCGGTAAACTACGAGCAGTACTTC. It is translated as CASSMPAVNYEQYF.

The chain is built from TRBV5-4 and TRBJ1-2, with a possible D match to TRBD1 (5 bases). Germline CDR1 is SGHNT and CDR2 is YYREEE (reference sequence). The CDR3 has 15 amino acids. Trimming left V 4 bases short and J 4 bases short, with 17 bases between. This CDR3 is CASSLDRNALYGYTF. CDR3 nucleotides: TGTGCCAGCAGCCTTGACAGAAATGCCCTCTATGGCTACACCTTC.

The chain couples TRBV15 to TRBJ1-5; D is uncertain. Trimming removed 5 bases at V and 5 bases at J, with 13 bases between. The CDR3 runs to 14 residues. Germline CDR1 LNHNV, CDR2 YYDKDF (reference sequence). Written as DNA, the CDR3 is TGTGCCACCAGCTACAGTGGGTTGGATCAGCCCCAGCATTTT. Protein: CATSYSGLDQPQHF.

This clone was observed a few times. V and J are TRBV24-1 and TRBJ1-6; 8 positions match TRBD1. The CDR3 is 13 amino acids. V was clipped by 7 bases and J by 5 bases; unmatched bases: 0. The germline V gene encodes CDR1 KGHDR and CDR2 SFDVKD. This chain's CDR3 is CATRDRDNSPLHF. The CDR3 nucleotides are TGTGCCACCAGGGACAGGGATAATTCACCCCTCCACTTT.